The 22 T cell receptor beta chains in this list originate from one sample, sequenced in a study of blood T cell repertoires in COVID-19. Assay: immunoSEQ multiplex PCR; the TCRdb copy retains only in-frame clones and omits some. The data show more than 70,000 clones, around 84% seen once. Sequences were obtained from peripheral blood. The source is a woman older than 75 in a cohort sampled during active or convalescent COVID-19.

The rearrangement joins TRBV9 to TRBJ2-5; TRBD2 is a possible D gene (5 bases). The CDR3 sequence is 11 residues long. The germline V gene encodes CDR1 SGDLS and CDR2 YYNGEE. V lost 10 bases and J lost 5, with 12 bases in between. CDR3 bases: TGTGCCTCGGGGATGGGGGAGACCCAGTACTTC. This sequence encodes CASGMGETQYF. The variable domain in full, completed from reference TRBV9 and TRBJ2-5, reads DSGVTQTPKHLITATGQRVTLRCSPRSGDLSVYWYQQSLDQGLQFLIQYYNGEERAKGNILERFSAQQFPDLHSELNLSSLELGDSALYFCASGMGETQYFGPGTRLLVL.

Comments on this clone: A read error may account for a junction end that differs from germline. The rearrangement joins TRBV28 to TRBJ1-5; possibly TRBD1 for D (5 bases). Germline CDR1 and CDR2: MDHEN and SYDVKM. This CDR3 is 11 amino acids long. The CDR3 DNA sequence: TGTGCCACCAGTAGAACGACAGAGCCGAATTTT. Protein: CATSRTTEPNF.

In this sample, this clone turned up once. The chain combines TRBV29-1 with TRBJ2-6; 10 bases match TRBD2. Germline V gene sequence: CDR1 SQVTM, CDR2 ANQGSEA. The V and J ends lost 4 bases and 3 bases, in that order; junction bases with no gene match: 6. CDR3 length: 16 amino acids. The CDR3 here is CSVVASGSGGANVLTF. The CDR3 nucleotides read TGCAGCGTTGTGGCTAGCGGGAGTGGTGGGGCCAACGTCCTGACTTTC.

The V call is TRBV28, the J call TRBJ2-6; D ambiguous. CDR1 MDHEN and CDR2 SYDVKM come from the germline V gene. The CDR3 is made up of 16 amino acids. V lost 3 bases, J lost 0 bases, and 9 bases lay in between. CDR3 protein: CASSFGRISGANVLTF. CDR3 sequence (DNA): TGTGCCAGCAGTTTCGGTCGCATCTCTGGGGCCAACGTCCTGACTTTC. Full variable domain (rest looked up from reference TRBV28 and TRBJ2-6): DVKVTQSSRYLVKRTGEKVFLECVQDMDHENMFWYRQDPGLGLRLIYFSYDVKMKEKGDIPEGYSVSREKKERFSLILESASTNQTSMYLCASSFGRISGANVLTFGAGSRLTVL.

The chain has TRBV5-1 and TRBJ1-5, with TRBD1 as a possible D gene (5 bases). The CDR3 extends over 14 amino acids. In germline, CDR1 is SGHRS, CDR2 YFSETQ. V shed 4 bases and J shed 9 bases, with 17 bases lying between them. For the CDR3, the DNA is TGCGCCAGCAGCAAGGACGCAGGAGGGGTGCCCCAGCATTTT. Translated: CASSKDAGGVPQHF.

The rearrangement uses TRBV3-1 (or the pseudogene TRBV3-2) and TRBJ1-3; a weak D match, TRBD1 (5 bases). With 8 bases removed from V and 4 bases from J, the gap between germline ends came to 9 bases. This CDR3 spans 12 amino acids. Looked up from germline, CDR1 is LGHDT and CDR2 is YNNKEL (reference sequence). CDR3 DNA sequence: TGTGCCAGCGGGGCAGGGGGAAACACCATATATTTT. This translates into CASGAGGNTIYF.

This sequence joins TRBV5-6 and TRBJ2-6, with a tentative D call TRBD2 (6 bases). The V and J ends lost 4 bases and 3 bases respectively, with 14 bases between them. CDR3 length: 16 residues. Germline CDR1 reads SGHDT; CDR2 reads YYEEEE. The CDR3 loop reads CASSPETGGGANVLTF. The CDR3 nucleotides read TGTGCCAGCAGCCCCGAGACCGGGGGTGGGGCCAACGTCCTGACTTTC.

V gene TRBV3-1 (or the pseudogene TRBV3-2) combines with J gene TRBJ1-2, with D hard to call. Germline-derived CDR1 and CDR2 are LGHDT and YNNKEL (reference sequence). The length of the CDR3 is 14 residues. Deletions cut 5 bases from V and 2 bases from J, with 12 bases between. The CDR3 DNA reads TGTGCCAGCAGCGTGAGACCGGGGAACTATGGCTACACCTTC. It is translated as CASSVRPGNYGYTF.

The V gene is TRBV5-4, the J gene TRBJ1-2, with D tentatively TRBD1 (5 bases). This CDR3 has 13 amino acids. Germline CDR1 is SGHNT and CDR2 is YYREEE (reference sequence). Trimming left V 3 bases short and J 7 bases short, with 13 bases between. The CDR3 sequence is CASSSPGFSGYTF. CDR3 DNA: TGTGCCAGCAGCTCCCCAGGGTTTAGTGGCTACACCTTC. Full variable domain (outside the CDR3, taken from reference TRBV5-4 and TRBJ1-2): ETGVTQSPTHLIKTRGQQVTLRCSSQSGHNTVSWYQQALGQGPQFIFQYYREEENGRGNFPPRFSGLQFPNYSSELNVNALELDDSALYLCASSSPGFSGYTFGSGTRLTVV.

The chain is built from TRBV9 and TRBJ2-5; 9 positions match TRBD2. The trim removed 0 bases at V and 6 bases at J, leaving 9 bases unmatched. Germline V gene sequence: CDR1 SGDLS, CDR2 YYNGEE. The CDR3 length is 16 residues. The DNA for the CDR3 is TGTGCCAGCAGCGTAGGCCTCATAGCGGGAGAACAGACCCAGTACTTC. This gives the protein CASSVGLIAGEQTQYF.

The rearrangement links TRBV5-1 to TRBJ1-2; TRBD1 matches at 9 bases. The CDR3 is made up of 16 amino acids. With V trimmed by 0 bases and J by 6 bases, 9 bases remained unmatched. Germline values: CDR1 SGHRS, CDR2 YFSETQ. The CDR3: CASSLAAGQGDNGYTF. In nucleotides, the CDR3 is TGCGCCAGCAGCTTGGCCGCGGGACAGGGAGACAATGGCTACACCTTC.

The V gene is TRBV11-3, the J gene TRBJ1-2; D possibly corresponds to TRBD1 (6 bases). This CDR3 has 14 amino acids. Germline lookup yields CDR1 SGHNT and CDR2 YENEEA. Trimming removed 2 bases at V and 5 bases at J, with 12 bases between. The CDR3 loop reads CASSLLSGAYGYTF. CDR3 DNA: TGTGCCAGCAGCTTACTTTCAGGGGCATATGGCTACACCTTC.

The CDR3 protein is CASSVGGPLGGYTF. The DNA for the CDR3 is TGTGCCAGCAGCGTAGGGGGCCCCCTCGGAGGCTACACCTTC. V usage is TRBV9 and J usage is TRBJ1-2; tentative D call: TRBD1 (5 bases). CDR1 and CDR2 from the germline V gene are SGDLS and YYNGEE. With 0 bases removed from V and 8 bases from J, the gap between germline ends came to 14 bases. The CDR3 sequence is 14 residues long.

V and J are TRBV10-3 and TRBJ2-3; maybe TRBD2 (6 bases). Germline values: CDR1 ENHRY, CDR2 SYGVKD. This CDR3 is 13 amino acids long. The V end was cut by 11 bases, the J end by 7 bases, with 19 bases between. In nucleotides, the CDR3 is TGTGCCCTCCGTGGGGAGGCGTACAATACGCAGTATTTT. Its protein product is CALRGEAYNTQYF.

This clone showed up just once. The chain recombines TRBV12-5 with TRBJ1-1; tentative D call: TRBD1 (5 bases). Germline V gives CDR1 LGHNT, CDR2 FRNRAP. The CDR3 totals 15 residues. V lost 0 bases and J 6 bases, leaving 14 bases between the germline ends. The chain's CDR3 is CASGLVLGGLAEAFF. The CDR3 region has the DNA TGTGCTAGTGGTTTGGTACTCGGGGGACTAGCTGAAGCTTTCTTT.

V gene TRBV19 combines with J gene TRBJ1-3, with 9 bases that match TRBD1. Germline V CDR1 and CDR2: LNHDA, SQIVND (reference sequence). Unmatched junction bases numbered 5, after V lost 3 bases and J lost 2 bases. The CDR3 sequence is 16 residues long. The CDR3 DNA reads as TGTGCCAGTAGTATGGGGGACAGGGTCGCTGGAAACACCATATATTTT. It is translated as CASSMGDRVAGNTIYF.

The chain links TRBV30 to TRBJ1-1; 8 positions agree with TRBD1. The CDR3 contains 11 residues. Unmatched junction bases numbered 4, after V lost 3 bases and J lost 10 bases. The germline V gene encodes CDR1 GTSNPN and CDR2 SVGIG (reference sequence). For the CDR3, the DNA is TGTGCCTGGAGCTCCGGGACAGGAGCTTTCTTT. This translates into CAWSSGTGAFF.

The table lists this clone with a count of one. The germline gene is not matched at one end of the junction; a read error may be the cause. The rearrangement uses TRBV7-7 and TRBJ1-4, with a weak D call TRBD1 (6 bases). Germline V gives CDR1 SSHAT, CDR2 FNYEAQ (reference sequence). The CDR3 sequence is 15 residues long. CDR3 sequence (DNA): TGTGCTAGCAGCGTAGGGCTCAGGGGTGATGAAAAACTGTTTTTT. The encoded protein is CASSVGLRGDEKLFF.

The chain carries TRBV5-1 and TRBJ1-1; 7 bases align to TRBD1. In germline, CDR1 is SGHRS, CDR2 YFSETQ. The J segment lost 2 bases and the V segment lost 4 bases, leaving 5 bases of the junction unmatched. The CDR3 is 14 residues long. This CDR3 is CASSVDRANTEAFF. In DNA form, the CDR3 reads TGCGCCAGCAGCGTCGACAGGGCTAACACTGAAGCTTTCTTT.

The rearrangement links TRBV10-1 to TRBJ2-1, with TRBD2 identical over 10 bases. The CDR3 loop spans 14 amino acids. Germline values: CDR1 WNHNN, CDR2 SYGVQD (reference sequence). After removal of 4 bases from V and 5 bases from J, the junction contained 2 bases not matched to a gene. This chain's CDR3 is CASSGGLADNEQFF. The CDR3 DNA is TGCGCCAGCAGTGGCGGACTAGCGGACAATGAGCAGTTCTTC.

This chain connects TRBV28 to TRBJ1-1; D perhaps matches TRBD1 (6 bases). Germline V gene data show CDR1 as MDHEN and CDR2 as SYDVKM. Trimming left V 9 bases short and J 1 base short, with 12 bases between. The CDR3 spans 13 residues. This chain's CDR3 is CASADRPNTEAFF. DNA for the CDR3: TGTGCCAGTGCGGACAGACCGAACACTGAAGCTTTCTTT.

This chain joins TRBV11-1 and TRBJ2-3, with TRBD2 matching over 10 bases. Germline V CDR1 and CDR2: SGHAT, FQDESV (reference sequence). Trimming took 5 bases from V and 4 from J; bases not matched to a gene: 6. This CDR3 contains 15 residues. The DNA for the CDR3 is TGTGCCAGCAGCCAAGCGGGAGGGCCCCCAGATACGCAGTATTTT. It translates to CASSQAGGPPDTQYF.